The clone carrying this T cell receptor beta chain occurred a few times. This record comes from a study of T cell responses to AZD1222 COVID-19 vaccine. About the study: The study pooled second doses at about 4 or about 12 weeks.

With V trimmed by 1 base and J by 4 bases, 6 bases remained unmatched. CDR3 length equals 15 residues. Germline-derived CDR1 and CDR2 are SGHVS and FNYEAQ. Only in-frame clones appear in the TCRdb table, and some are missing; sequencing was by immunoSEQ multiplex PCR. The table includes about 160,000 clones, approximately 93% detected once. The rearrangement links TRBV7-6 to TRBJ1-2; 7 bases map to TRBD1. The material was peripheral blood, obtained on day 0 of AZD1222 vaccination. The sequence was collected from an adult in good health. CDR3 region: CASSLDSGQSYGYTF. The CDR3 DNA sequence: TGTGCCAGCAGCTTAGATTCGGGACAGTCCTATGGCTACACCTTC.